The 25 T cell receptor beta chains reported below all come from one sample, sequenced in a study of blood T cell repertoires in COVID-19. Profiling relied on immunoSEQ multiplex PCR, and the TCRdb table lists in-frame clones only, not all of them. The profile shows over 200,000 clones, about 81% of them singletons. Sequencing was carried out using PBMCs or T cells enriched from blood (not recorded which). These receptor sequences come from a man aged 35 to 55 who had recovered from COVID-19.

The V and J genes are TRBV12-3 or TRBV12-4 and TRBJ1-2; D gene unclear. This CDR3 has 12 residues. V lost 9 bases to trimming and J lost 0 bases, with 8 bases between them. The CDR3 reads CARISPNYGYTF. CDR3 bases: TGTGCCAGGATTAGCCCTAACTATGGCTACACCTTC.

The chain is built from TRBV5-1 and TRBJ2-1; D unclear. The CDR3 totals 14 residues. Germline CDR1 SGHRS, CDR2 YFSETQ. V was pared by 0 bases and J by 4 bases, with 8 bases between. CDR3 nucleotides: TGCGCCAGCAGCTTGGAAAGAGATTACAATGAGCAGTTCTTC. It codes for CASSLERDYNEQFF.

CDR3 in amino acids: CASRGAGGPSGELFF. The CDR3 coding sequence is TGTGCCAGCAGGGGAGCGGGGGGGCCGTCCGGGGAGCTGTTTTTT. The chain joins TRBV2 to TRBJ2-2; 10 nucleotides match TRBD2. Germline lookup yields CDR1 SNHLY and CDR2 FYNNEI. With V trimmed by 6 bases and J by 6 bases, 7 bases remained unmatched. The CDR3 length is 15 residues. The variable domain in full, completed from reference TRBV2 and TRBJ2-2, reads EPEVTQTPSHQVTQMGQEVILRCVPISNHLYFYWYRQILGQKVEFLVSFYNNEISEKSEIFDDQFSVERPDGSNFTLKIRSTKLEDSAMYFCASRGAGGPSGELFFGEGSRLTVL.

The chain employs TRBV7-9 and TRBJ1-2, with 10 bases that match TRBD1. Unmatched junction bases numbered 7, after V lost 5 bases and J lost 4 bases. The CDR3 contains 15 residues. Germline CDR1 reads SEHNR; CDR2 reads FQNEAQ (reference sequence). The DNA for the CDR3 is TGTGCCAGCAGCGCAGGGACAGGGGAGGCCTATGGCTACACCTTC. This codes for CASSAGTGEAYGYTF.

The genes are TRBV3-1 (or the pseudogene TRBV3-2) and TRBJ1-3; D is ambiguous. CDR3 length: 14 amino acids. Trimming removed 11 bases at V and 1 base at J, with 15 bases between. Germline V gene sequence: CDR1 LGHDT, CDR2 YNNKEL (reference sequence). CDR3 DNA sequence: TGTGCCGCCACTGGTAGGAGGTCTGGAAACACCATATATTTT. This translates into CAATGRRSGNTIYF.

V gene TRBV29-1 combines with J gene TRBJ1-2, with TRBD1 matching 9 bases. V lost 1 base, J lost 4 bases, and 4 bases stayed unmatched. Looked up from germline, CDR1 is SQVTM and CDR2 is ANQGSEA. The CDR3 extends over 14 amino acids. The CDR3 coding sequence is TGCAGCGTTGAAGTCGGGGGACAGGGCTATGGCTACACCTTC. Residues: CSVEVGGQGYGYTF.

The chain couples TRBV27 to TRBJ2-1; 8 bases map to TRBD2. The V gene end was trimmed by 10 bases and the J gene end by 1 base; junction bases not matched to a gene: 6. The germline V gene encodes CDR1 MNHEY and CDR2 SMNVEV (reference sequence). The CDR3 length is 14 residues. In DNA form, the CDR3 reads TGTGCCACCCGGGAGGGGGTTTCCTACAATGAGCAGTTCTTC. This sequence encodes CATREGVSYNEQFF.

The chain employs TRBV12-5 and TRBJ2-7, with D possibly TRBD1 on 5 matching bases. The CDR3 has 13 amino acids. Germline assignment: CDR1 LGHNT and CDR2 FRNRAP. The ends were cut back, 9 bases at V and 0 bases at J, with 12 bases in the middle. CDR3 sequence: CASKADSSYEQYF. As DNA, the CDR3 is TGTGCTAGCAAAGCTGACAGCTCCTACGAGCAGTACTTC. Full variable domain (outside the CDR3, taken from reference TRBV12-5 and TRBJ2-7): DARVTQTPRHKVTEMGQEVTMRCQPILGHNTVFWYRQTMMQGLELLAYFRNRAPLDDSGMPKDRFSAEMPDATLATLKIQPSEPRDSAVYFCASKADSSYEQYFGPGTRLTVT.

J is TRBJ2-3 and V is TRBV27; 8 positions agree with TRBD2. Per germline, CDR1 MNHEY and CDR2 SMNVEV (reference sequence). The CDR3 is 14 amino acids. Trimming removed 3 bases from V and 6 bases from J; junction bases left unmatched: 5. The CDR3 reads CASSLRLARDTQYF. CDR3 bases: TGTGCCAGCAGTTTGAGACTAGCGAGGGATACGCAGTATTTT.

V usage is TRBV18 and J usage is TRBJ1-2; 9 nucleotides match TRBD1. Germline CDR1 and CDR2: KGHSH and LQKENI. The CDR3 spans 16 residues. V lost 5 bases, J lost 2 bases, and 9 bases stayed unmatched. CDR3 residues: CASSVTFGQGNYGYTF. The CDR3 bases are TGTGCCAGCTCAGTCACATTTGGACAGGGGAACTATGGCTACACCTTC.

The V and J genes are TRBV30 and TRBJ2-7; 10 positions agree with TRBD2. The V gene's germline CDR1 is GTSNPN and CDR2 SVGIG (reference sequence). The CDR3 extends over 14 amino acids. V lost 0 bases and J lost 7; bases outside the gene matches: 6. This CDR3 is CAWSVASGSGEQYF. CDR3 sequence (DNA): TGTGCCTGGAGTGTCGCTAGCGGGAGCGGGGAGCAGTACTTC.

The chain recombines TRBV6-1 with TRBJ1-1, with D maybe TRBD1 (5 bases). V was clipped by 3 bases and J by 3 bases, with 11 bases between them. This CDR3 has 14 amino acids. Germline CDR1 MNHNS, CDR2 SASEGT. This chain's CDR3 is CASSEVGGDTEAFF. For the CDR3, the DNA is TGTGCCAGCAGTGAGGTCGGGGGAGACACTGAAGCTTTCTTT.

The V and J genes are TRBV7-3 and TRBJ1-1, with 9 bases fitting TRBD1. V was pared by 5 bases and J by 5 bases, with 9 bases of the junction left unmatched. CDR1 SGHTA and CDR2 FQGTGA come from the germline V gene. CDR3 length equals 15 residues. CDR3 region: CASSPPPGQGTEAFF. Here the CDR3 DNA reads TGTGCCAGCAGCCCCCCCCCGGGACAGGGTACTGAAGCTTTCTTT.

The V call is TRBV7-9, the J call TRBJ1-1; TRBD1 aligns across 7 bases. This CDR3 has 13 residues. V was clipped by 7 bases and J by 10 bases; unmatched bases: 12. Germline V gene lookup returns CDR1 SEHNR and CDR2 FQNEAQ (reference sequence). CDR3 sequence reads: CASTPLPGGGAFF. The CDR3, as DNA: TGTGCCAGCACCCCACTTCCAGGGGGAGGAGCTTTCTTT.

Here the CDR3 reads CSVEGEVLNTEAFF. The CDR3 DNA reads as TGCAGCGTTGAAGGGGAGGTTTTGAACACTGAAGCTTTCTTT. The V gene is TRBV29-1, the J gene TRBJ1-1; D unclear. The CDR3 totals 14 residues. The germline CDR1 and CDR2 sequences are SQVTM and ANQGSEA. V was shortened by 1 base and J by 0 bases, with 9 bases between the two germline ends.

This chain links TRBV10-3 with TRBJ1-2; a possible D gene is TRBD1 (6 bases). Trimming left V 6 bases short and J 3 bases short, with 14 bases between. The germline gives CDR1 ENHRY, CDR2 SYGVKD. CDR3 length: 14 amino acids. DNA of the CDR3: TGTGCCATCAGCAGGAACAGGGATGACTATGGCTACACCTTC. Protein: CAISRNRDDYGYTF.

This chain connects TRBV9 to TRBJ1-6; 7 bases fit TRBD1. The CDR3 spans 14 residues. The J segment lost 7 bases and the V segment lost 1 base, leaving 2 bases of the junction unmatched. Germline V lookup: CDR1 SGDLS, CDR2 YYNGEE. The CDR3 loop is CASSVRDSNSPLHF. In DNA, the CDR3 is TGTGCCAGCAGCGTACGGGACAGCAATTCACCCCTCCACTTT.

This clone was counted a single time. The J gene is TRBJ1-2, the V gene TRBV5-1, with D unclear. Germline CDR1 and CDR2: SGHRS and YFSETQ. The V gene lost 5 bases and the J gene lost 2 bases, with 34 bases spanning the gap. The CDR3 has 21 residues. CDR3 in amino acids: CASRLYPGIGGPPPENYGYTF. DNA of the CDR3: TGCGCCAGCAGACTTTATCCGGGAATAGGAGGGCCTCCCCCGGAAAACTATGGCTACACCTTC.

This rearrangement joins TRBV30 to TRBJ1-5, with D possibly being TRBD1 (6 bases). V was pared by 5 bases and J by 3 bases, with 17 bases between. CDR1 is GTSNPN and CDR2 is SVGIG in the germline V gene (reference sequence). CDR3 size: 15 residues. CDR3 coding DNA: TGTGCCTGGCAAGGGGGGGAGGGTGCCAATCAGCCCCAGCATTTT. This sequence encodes CAWQGGEGANQPQHF.

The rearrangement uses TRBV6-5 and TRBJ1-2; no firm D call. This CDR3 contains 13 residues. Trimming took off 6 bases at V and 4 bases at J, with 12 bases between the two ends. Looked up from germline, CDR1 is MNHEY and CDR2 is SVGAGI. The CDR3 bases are TGTGCCAGCAGCTACAACCCAGTCTATGGCTACACCTTC. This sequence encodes CASSYNPVYGYTF.

The CDR3 region is CASHRNGAGDEQYF. The CDR3 region has the DNA TGTGCCAGCCACCGTAATGGAGCGGGGGACGAGCAGTACTTC. V usage is TRBV27 and J usage is TRBJ2-7; TRBD2 matches 8 bases. CDR1 and CDR2 (germline): MNHEY, SMNVEV (reference sequence). V trimming: 8 bases; J trimming: 5 bases; junction bases outside the gene matches: 11. The CDR3 spans 14 residues.

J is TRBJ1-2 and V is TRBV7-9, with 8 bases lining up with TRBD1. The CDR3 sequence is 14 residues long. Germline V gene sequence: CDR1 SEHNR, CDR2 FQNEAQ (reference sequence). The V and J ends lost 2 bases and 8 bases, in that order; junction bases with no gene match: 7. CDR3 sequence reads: CASSLSGGPTGYTF. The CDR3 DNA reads TGTGCCAGCAGCTTATCAGGGGGCCCTACCGGCTACACCTTC.

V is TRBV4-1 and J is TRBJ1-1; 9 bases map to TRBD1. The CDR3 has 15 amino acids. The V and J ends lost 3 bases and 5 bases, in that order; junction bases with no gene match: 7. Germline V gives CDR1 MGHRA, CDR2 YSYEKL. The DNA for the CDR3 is TGCGCCAGCAGCCACATCCGGACAGGGGATACTGAAGCTTTCTTT. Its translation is CASSHIRTGDTEAFF.

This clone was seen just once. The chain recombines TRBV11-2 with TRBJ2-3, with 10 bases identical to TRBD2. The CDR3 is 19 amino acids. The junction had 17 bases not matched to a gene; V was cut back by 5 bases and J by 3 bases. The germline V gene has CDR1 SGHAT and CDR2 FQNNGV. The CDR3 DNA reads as TGTGCCAGCAGCCATCCCGGGACTAGCGCCTTGTCGAGGACAGATACGCAGTATTTT. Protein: CASSHPGTSALSRTDTQYF.

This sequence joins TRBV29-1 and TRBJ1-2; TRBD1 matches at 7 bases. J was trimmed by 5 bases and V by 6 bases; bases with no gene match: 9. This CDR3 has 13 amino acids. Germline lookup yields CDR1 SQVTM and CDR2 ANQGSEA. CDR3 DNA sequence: TGCAGCGTGTGGACAGGAGTACGGTATGGCTACACCTTC. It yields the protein CSVWTGVRYGYTF.